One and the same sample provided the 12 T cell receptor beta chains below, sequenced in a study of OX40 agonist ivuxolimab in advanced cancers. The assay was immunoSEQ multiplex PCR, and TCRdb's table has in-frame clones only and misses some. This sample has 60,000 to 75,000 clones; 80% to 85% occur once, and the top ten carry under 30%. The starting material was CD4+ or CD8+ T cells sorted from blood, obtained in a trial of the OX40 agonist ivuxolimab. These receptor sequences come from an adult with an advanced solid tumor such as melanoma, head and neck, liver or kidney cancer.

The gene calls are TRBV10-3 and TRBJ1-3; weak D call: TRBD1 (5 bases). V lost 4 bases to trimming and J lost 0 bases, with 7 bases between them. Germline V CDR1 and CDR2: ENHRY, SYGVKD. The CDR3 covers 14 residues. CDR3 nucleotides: TGTGCCATCAGTGCAGGGATCTCTGGAAACACCATATATTTT. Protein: CAISAGISGNTIYF.

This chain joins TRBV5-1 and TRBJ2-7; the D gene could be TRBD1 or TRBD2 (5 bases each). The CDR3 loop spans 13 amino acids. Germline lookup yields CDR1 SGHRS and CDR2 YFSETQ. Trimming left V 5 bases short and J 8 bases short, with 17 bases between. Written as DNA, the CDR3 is TGCGCCAGCAGTACGGGACCCTCGAAGAAGCAGTACTTC. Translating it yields CASSTGPSKKQYF. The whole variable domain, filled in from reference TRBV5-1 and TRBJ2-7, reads KAGVTQTPRYLIKTRGQQVTLSCSPISGHRSVSWYQQTPGQGLQFLFEYFSETQRNKGNFPGRFSGRQFSNSRSEMNVSTLELGDSALYLCASSTGPSKKQYFGPGTRLTVT.

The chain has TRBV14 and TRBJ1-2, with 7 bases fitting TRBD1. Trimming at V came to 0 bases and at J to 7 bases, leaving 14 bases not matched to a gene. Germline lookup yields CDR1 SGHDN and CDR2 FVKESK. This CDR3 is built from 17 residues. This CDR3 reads CASSQDRGQGISRGYTF. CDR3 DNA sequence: TGTGCCAGCAGCCAAGATAGGGGGCAGGGAATAAGTCGTGGCTACACCTTC.

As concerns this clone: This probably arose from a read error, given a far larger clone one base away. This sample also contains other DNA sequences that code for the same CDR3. This CDR3 reads CASSEAVYEQYF. CDR3 nucleotide sequence: TGTGCCAGCAGTGAGGCCGTATACGAGCAGTACTTC. The rearrangement links TRBV10-3 to TRBJ2-7; D ambiguous. CDR3 length: 12 amino acids. Germline loops: CDR1 ENHRY, CDR2 SYGVKD.

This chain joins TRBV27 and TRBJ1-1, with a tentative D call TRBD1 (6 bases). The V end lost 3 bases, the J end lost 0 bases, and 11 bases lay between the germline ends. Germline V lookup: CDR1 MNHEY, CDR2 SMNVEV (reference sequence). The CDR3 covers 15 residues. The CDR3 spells CASSLADRLNTEAFF. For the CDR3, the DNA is TGTGCCAGCAGTTTGGCCGACAGGTTGAACACTGAAGCTTTCTTT.

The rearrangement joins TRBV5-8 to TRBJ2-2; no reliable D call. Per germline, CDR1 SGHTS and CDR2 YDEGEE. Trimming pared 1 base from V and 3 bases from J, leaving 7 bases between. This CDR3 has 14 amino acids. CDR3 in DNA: TGTGCCAGCAGCTTGACTCGAGACACCGGGGAGCTGTTTTTT. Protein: CASSLTRDTGELFF.

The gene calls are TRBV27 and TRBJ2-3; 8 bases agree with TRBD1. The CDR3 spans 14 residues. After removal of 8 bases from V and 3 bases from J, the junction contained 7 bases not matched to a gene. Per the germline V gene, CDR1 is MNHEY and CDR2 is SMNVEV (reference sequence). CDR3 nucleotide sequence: TGTGCCAGCGGCGACAGGGGAGGTACAGATACGCAGTATTTT. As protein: CASGDRGGTDTQYF.

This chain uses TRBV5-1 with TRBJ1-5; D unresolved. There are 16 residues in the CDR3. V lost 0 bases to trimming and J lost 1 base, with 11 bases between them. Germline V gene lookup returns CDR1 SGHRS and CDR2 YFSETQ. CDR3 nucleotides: TGCGCCAGCAGCTTGGAAGGCAGAGCGAGCAATCAGCCCCAGCATTTT. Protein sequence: CASSLEGRASNQPQHF. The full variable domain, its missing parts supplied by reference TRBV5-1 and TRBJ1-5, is KAGVTQTPRYLIKTRGQQVTLSCSPISGHRSVSWYQQTPGQGLQFLFEYFSETQRNKGNFPGRFSGRQFSNSRSEMNVSTLELGDSALYLCASSLEGRASNQPQHFGDGTRLSIL.

The CDR3 region is CASSPGQGDTDTQYF. The CDR3 region has the DNA TGCGCCAGCAGTCCGGGACAGGGGGACACAGATACGCAGTATTTT. The chain employs TRBV10-1 and TRBJ2-3, with 11 bases aligning to TRBD1. This CDR3 contains 15 residues. V shed 5 bases, J shed 2 bases, and the junction held 3 bases outside the gene matches. Germline CDR1 WNHNN, CDR2 SYGVQD (reference sequence).

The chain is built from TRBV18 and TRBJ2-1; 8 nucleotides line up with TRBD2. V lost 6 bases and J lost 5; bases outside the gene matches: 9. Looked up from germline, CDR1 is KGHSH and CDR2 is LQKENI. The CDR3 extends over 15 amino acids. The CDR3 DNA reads TGTGCCAGCTCCCCTAGTAGCGGGGCGGACAATGAGCAGTTCTTC. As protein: CASSPSSGADNEQFF.

Here the CDR3 DNA reads TGTGCCACCAGCAGAGAAGGTAGACACTACAATGAGCAGTTCTTC. Translation gives CATSREGRHYNEQFF. The chain couples TRBV15 to TRBJ2-1; D not certain. V lost 0 bases and J 3 bases, leaving 9 bases between the germline ends. There are 15 residues in the CDR3. CDR1 and CDR2 (germline): LNHNV, YYDKDF (reference sequence).

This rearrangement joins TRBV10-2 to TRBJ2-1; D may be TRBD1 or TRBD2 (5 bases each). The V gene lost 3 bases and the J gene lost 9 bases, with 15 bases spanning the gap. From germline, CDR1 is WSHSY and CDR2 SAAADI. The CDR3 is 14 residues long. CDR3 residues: CASSDRLTGREQFF. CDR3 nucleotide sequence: TGCGCCAGCAGTGACCGCCTAACGGGACGTGAGCAGTTCTTC.